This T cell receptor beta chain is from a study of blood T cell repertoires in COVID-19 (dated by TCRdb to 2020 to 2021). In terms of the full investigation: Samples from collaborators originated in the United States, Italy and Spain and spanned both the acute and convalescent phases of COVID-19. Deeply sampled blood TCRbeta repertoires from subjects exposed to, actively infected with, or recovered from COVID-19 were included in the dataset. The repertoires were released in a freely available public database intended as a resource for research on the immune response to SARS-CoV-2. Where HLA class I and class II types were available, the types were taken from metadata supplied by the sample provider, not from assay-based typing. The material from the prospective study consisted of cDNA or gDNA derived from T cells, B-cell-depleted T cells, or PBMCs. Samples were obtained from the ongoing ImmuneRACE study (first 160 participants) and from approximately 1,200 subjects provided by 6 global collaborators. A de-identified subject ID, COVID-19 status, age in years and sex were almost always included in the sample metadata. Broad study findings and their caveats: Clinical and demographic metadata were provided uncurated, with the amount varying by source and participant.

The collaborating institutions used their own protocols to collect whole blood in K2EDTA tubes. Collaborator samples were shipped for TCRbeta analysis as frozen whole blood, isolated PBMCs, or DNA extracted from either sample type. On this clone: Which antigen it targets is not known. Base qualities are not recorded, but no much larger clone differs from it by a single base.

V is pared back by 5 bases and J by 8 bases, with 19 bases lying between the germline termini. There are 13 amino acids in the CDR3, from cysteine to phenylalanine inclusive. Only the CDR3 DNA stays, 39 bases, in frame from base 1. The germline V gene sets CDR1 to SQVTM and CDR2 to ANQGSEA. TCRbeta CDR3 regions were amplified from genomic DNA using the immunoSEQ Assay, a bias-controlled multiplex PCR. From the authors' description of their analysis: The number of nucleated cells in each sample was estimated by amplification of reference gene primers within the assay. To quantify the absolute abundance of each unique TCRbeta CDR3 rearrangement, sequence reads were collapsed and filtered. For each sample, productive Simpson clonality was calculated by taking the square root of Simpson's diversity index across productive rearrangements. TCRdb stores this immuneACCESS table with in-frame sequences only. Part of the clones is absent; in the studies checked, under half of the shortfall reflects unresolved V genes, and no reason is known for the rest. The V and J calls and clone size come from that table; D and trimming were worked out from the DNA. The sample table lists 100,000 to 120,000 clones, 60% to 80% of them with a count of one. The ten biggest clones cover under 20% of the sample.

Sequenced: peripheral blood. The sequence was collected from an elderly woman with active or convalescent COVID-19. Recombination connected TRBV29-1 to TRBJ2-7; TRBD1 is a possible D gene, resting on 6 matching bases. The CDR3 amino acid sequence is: CSVSGAGATQQYF. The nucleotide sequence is TGCAGCGTTTCAGGGGCTGGGGCGACCCAGCAGTACTTC.